This T cell receptor (beta chain) was recovered during a study of response to subunit inactivated influenza vaccine (dated by TCRdb to about 2018). Concerning the study at large: The study used deep quantitative T cell receptor repertoire profiling to track responses to a trivalent subunit inactivated influenza vaccine. Results the study describes overall, beyond this receptor: It was suggested by the authors that each seasonal influenza vaccination may recruit only a limited number of new T cells.

CDR1 and CDR2, per the germline V gene, are SGHVS and FQNEAQ. After removal of 5 bases from V and 4 bases from J, the junction retains 9 bases not matched to a gene. The CDR3 contains 15 residues, cysteine and phenylalanine counted. The retained sequence is limited to the CDR3, 45 bases, with the frame set at the first base. Receptor libraries were prepared by RT-PCR. TCRdb names Illumina HiSeq 2500 as the instrument used. TCRdb took the public reads, trimmed them with fastp at Q25, ran MiXCR for clone calling and kept in-frame beta chains. Records with the same CDR3 protein are collapsed into one entry carrying the most frequent genes and DNA. The sample table records hundreds of thousands of distinct CDR3 sequences; under 20% of these occur just once. Roughly 11% of the sample belongs to the ten largest clones. This clonotype was counted between two and nine times. The clone's antigen remains unknown. No much larger clone is present one base from it, and per-base qualities are unavailable.

This sequence uses TRBV7-8 and TRBJ1-1, and TRBD1 matches 8 of the central bases. The sequence was obtained from a man in his forties or fifties who received an inactivated influenza vaccine. Donor details come from another sample of the same person, matched by shared clones. This specimen was PBMCs from blood, taken roughly 5 days after vaccination. The nucleotide sequence is given as TGTGCCAGCAGCGTGGCAGGGGGCCGGTTCACTGAAGCTTTCTTT. The encoded protein is CASSVAGGRFTEAFF.